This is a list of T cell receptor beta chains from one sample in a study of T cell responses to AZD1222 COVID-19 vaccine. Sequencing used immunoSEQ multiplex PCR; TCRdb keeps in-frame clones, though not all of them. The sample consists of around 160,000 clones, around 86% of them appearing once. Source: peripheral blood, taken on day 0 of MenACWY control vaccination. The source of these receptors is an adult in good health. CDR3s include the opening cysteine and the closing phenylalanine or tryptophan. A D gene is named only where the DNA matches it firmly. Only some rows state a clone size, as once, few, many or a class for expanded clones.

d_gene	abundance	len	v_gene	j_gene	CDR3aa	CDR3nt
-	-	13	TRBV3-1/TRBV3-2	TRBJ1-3	CASSLVPSDTIYF	TGTGCCAGCAGCCTTGTCCCCTCGGACACCATATATTTT
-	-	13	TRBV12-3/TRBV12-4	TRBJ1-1	CASSLAGGTEAFF	TGTGCCAGCAGTTTAGCGGGGGGCACTGAAGCTTTCTTT
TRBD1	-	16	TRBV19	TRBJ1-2	CASGPTTGALRDGYTF	TGTGCCAGTGGCCCTACTACAGGGGCATTAAGAGATGGCTACACCTTC
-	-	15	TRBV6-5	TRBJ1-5	CASRADRYSNQPQHF	TGTGCCAGCAGAGCGGACAGATATAGCAATCAGCCCCAGCATTTT
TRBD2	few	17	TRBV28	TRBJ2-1	CASSLTPRTSGDNEQFF	TGTGCCAGCAGTTTAACCCCACGGACTAGCGGGGACAATGAGCAGTTCTTC
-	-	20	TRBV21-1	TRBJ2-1	CASSLNGLARYYISYNEQFF	TGTGCCAGCAGCCTTAACGGACTAGCGCGCTACTATATATCCTACAATGAGCAGTTCTTC
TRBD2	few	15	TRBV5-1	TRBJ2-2	CASTSSGRDTGELFF	TGCGCCAGCACCTCCAGCGGGAGAGACACCGGGGAGCTGTTTTTT
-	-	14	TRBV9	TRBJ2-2	CASSVGPNTGELFF	TGTGCCAGCAGCGTAGGCCCGAACACCGGGGAGCTGTTTTTT
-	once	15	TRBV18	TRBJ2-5	CASSPQGLVQETQYF	TGTGCCAGCTCACCGCAGGGTTTGGTCCAAGAGACCCAGTACTTC
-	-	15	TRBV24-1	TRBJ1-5	CATSDPRQPNQPQHF	TGTGCCACCAGTGATCCCAGACAGCCAAATCAGCCCCAGCATTTT
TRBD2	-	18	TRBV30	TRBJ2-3	CAWSEVAGAVLSTDTQYF	TGTGCCTGGAGTGAGGTAGCGGGGGCCGTTTTAAGCACAGATACGCAGTATTTT
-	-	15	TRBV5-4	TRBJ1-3	CASSNAGLSGNTIYF	TGTGCCAGCAGCAATGCAGGGCTCTCTGGAAACACCATATATTTT
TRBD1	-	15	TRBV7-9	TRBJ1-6	CASSLGRTGDAPLHF	TGTGCCAGCAGCTTAGGTCGGACAGGGGACGCACCCCTCCACTTT
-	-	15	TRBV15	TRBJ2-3	CATSREDGSTDTQYF	TGTGCCACCAGCAGAGAAGACGGTAGCACAGATACGCAGTATTTT
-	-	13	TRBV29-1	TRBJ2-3	CSVGLGITDTQYF	TGCAGCGTGGGGTTGGGGATCACAGATACGCAGTATTTT
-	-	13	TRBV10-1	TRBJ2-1	CASSAGPSTEQFF	TGCGCCAGCAGTGCGGGGCCATCCACTGAGCAGTTCTTC
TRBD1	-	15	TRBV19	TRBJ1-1	CASSTLGQGDTEAFF	TGTGCCAGTAGTACACTGGGACAGGGGGACACTGAAGCTTTCTTT
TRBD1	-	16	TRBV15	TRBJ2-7	CATSRRTGTGGGEQYF	TGTGCCACCAGCAGGAGGACCGGGACAGGGGGCGGCGAGCAGTACTTC
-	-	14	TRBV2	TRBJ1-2	CASAGGGKRYGYTF	TGTGCCAGCGCGGGAGGGGGGAAGCGTTATGGCTACACCTTC
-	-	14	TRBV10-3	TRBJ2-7	CAISESAGDYEQYF	TGTGCCATCAGTGAGTCTGCAGGAGACTACGAGCAGTACTTC
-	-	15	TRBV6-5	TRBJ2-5	CASGPTATYQETQYF	TGTGCCAGCGGGCCGACAGCTACGTACCAAGAGACCCAGTACTTC
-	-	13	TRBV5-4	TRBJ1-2	CASSRDMGSGYTF	TGTGCCAGCAGCCGCGACATGGGAAGTGGCTACACCTTC
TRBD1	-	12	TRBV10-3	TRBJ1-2	CAINGQDYGYTF	TGTGCCATCAACGGACAGGATTATGGCTACACCTTC
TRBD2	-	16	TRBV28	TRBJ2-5	CASRSGTSGGYETQYF	TGTGCCAGCAGGTCCGGGACTAGCGGGGGATACGAGACCCAGTACTTC
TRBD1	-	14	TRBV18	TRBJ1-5	CASALTGGNQPQHF	TGTGCCAGCGCGCTTACAGGGGGCAATCAGCCCCAGCATTTT
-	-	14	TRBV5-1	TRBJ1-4	CASCPEATNEKLFF	TGCGCCAGTTGCCCAGAAGCAACTAATGAAAAACTGTTTTTT
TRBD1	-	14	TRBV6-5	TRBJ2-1	CASRRDRGYNEQFF	TGTGCCAGCAGGCGGGACAGGGGATACAATGAGCAGTTCTTC
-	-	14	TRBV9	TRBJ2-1	CASSVGNVYNEQFF	TGTGCCAGCAGCGTAGGTAACGTCTACAATGAGCAGTTCTTC
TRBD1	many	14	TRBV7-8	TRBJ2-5	CASSFRTGHETQYF	TGTGCCAGCAGCTTTAGGACAGGGCACGAGACCCAGTACTTC
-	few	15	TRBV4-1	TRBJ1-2	CASSPDPNSNYGYTF	TGCGCCAGCAGCCCCGACCCCAACTCTAACTATGGCTACACCTTC
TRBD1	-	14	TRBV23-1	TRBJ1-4	CASSLRDRVEKLFF	TGCGCCAGCAGTCTCCGGGACAGGGTTGAAAAACTGTTTTTT
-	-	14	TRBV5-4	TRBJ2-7	CASSLDRGAGEQYF	TGTGCCAGCAGCTTAGATCGGGGGGCGGGCGAGCAGTACTTC
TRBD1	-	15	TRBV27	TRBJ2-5	CASSKNRGTGETQYF	TGTGCCAGCAGCAAAAACAGGGGGACTGGAGAGACCCAGTACTTC
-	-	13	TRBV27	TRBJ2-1	CASRSSRAHEQFF	TGTGCCAGCAGGTCGAGTCGAGCACATGAGCAGTTCTTC
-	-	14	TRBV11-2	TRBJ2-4	CASSLDPGGDIQYF	TGTGCCAGCAGCTTAGACCCCGGGGGCGACATTCAGTACTTC
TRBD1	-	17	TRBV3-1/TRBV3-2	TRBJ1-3	CASSRRTGATSGNTIYF	TGTGCCAGCAGCCGACGGACAGGGGCTACCTCTGGAAACACCATATATTTT
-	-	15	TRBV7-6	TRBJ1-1	CASSLASRANTEAFF	TGTGCCAGCAGCTTAGCTTCCAGGGCGAACACTGAAGCTTTCTTT
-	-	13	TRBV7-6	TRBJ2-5	CASSKRSQETQYF	TGTGCCAGCAGCAAACGGTCGCAAGAGACCCAGTACTTC
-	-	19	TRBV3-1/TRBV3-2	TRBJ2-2	CASSQVFFGSLENTGELFF	TGTGCCAGCAGCCAAGTATTTTTTGGGTCTCTAGAAAACACCGGGGAGCTGTTTTTT
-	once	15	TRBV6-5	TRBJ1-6	CAKRWKDPYNSPLHF	TGTGCCAAACGCTGGAAGGACCCATATAATTCACCCCTCCACTTT
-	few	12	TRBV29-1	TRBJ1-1	CSVVGLGTEAFF	TGCAGCGTTGTAGGTCTCGGAACTGAAGCTTTCTTT
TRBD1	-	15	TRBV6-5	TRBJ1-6	CASSRKQGEGSPLHF	TGTGCCAGCAGTCGAAAACAGGGGGAGGGTTCACCCCTCCACTTT
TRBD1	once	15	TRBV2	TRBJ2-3	CASRHRGLSTDTQYF	TGTGCCAGCAGGCACAGGGGGCTAAGCACAGATACGCAGTATTTT
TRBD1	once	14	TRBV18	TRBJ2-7	CASSTTGSRYEQYF	TGTGCCAGCTCAACGACAGGGAGTCGGTACGAGCAGTACTTC
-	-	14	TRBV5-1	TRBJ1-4	CASSLASTNEKLFF	TGCGCCAGCAGCTTGGCCTCAACTAATGAAAAACTGTTTTTT
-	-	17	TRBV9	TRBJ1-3	CASSVEGRGSSGNTIYF	TGTGCCAGCAGCGTAGAGGGACGGGGTTCCTCTGGAAACACCATATATTTT
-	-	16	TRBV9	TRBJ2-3	CASSVGFGGLTDTQYF	TGTGCCAGCAGCGTCGGGTTCGGGGGGCTGACAGATACGCAGTATTTT
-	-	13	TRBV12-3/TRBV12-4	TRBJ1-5	CASSWGSNQPQHF	TGTGCCAGCAGTTGGGGGAGCAATCAGCCCCAGCATTTT
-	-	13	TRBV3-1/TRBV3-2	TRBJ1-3	CASSHRDRNTIYF	TGTGCCAGCAGCCACCGGGACAGAAACACCATATATTTT
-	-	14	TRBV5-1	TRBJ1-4	CASSLQATNEKLFF	TGCGCCAGCAGCTTACAAGCAACTAATGAAAAACTGTTTTTT
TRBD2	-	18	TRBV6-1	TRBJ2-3	CASSEEAARGGLSDTQYF	TGTGCCAGCAGTGAAGAGGCTGCTCGGGGGGGGCTCTCAGATACGCAGTATTTT
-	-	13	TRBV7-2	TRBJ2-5	CASSSVHGETQYF	TGTGCCAGCTCCAGCGTCCACGGGGAGACCCAGTACTTC
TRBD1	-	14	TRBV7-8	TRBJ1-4	CASSLEQGNEKLFF	TGTGCCAGCAGCTTAGAACAGGGGAATGAAAAACTGTTTTTT
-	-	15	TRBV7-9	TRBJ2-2	CASSLTGGNTGELFF	TGTGCCAGCAGCTTAACGGGGGGCAACACCGGGGAGCTGTTTTTT
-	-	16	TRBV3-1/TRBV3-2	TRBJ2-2	CASSQVRQANTGELFF	TGTGCCAGCAGCCAAGTTCGGCAGGCGAACACCGGGGAGCTGTTTTTT
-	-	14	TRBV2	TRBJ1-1	CASSVEGLGTEAFF	TGTGCCAGCAGTGTGGAGGGACTAGGCACTGAAGCTTTCTTT
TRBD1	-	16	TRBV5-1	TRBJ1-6	CASSPEQGASNSPLHF	TGCGCCAGCAGCCCGGAGCAGGGGGCCTCTAATTCACCCCTCCACTTT
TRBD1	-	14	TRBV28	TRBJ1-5	CASRRTGANQPQHF	TGTGCCAGCAGGAGGACAGGCGCCAATCAGCCCCAGCATTTT